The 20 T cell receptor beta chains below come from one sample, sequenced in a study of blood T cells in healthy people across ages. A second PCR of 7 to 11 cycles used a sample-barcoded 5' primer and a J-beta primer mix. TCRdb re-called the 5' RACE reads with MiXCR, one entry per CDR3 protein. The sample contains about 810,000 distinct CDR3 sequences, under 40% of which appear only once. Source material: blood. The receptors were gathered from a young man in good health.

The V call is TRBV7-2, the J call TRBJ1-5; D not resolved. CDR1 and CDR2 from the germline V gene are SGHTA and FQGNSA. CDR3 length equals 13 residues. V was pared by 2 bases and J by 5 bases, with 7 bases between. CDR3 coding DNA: TGTGCCAGCAGCTTACAGGTTGATCAGCCCCAGCATTTT. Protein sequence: CASSLQVDQPQHF.

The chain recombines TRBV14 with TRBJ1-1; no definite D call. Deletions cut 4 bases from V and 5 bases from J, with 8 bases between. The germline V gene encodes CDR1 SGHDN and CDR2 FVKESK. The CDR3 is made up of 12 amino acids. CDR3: CASSRGRTEAFF. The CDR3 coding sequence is TGTGCCAGCAGCCGTGGACGGACTGAAGCTTTCTTT.

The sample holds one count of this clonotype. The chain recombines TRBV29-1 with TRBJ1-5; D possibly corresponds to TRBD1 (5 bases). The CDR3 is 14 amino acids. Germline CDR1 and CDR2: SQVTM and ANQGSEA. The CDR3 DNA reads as TGCAGTGTTTCCCAGGGAGGCGGCAATCAGCCCCAGCATTTT. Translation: CSVSQGGGNQPQHF.

CDR3 nucleotides: TGCAGCGGAAGGACTAGCGGGGGGTCTTACAATGAGCAGTTCTTC. Protein product: CSGRTSGGSYNEQFF. The chain employs TRBV29-1 and TRBJ2-1; 14 nucleotides align to TRBD2. The V gene's germline CDR1 is SQVTM and CDR2 ANQGSEA. The CDR3 runs 15 residues. Unmatched junction bases numbered 6, after V lost 7 bases and J lost 4 bases.

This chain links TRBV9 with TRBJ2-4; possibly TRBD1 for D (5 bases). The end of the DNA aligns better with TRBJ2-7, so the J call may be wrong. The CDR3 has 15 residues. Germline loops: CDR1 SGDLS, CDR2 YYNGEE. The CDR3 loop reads CASSVRLGVGHEQYF. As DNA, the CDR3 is TGTGCCAGCAGCGTGAGGTTAGGGGTTGGACACGAGCAGTACTTC.

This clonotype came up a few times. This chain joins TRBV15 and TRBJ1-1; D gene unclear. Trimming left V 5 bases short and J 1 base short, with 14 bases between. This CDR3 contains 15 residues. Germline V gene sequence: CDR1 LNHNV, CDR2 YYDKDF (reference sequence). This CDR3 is CATSVSRAPNTEAFF. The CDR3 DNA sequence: TGTGCCACCAGCGTATCCCGGGCTCCGAACACTGAAGCTTTCTTT. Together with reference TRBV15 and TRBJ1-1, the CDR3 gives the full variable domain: DAMVIQNPRYQVTQFGKPVTLSCSQTLNHNVMYWYQQKSSQAPKLLFHYYDKDFNNEADTPDNFQSRRPNTSFCFLDIRSPGLGDTAMYLCATSVSRAPNTEAFFGQGTRLTVV.

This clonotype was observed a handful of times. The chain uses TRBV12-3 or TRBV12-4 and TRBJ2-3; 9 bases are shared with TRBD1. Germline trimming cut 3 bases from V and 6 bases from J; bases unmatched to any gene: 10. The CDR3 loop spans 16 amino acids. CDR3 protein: CASSFRRQGGPDTQYF. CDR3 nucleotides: TGTGCCAGCAGTTTCCGACGACAGGGGGGCCCCGATACGCAGTATTTT.

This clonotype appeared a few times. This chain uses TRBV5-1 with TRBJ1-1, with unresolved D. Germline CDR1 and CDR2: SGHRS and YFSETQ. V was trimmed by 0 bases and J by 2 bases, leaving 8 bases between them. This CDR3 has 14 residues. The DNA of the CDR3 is TGCGCCAGCAGCTTGGTAGCAGTCAACACTGAAGCTTTCTTT. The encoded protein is CASSLVAVNTEAFF.

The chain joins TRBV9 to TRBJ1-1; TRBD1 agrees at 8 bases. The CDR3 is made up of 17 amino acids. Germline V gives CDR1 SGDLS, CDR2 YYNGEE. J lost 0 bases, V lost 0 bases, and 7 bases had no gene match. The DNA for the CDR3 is TGTGCCAGCAGCGTAGGTGACAGGGGCGGCATGAACACTGAAGCTTTCTTT. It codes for CASSVGDRGGMNTEAFF.

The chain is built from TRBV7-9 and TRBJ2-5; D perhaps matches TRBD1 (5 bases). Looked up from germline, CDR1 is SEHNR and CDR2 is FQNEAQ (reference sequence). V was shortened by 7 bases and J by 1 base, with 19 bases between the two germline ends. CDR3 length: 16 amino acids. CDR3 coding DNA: TGTGCCAGCAACAATGGGGCGGTGAGGATCCAAGAGACCCAGTACTTC. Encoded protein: CASNNGAVRIQETQYF.

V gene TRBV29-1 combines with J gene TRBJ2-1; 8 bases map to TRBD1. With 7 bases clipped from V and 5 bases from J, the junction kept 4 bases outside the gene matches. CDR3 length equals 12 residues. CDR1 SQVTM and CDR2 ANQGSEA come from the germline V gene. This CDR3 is CSGDRQDNEQFF. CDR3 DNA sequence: TGCAGCGGGGACAGGCAGGACAATGAGCAGTTCTTC.

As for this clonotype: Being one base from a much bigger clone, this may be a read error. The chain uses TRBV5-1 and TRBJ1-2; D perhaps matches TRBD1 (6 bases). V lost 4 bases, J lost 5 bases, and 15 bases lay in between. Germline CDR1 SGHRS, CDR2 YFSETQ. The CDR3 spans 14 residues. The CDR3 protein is CASSKDSGGYGYTF. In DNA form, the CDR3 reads TGCGCCAGCAGCAAGGACAGTGGAGGTTATGGCTACACCTTC. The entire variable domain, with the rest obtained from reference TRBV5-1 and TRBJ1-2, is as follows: KAGVTQTPRYLIKTRGQQVTLSCSPISGHRSVSWYQQTPGQGLQFLFEYFSETQRNKGNFPGRFSGRQFSNSRSEMNVSTLELGDSALYLCASSKDSGGYGYTFGSGTRLTVV.

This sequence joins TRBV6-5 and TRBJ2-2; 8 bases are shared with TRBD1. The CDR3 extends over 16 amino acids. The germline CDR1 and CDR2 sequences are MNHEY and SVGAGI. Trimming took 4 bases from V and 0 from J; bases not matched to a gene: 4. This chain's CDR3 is CASSSTDRANTGELFF. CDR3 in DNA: TGTGCCAGCAGTTCCACGGACAGGGCGAACACCGGGGAGCTGTTTTTT.

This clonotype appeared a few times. CDR3 DNA: TGCAGTGCCTCACCCCGGCAGGACTACAATGAGCAGTACTTC. This codes for CSASPRQDYNEQYF. The chain has TRBV20-1 and TRBJ2-1; the D gene is possibly TRBD2 (6 bases). The DNA end lines up better with TRBJ2-7; the J call may be wrong. The CDR3 covers 14 residues. Germline V gene sequence: CDR1 DFQATT, CDR2 SNEGSKA (reference sequence).

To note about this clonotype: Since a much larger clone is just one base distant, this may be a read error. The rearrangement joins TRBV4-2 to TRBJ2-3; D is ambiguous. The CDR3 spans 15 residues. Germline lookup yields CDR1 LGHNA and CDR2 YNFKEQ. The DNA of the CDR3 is TGTGCCAGCAGCCGAACGTTCGAAAGCACAGATATGCAGTATTTT. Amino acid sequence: CASSRTFESTDMQYF.

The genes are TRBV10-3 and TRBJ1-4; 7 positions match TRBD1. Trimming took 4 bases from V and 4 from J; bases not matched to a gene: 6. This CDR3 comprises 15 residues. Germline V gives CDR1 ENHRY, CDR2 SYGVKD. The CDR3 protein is CAISAWDSHNEKLFF. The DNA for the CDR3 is TGTGCCATCAGTGCATGGGACAGCCATAATGAAAAACTGTTTTTT.

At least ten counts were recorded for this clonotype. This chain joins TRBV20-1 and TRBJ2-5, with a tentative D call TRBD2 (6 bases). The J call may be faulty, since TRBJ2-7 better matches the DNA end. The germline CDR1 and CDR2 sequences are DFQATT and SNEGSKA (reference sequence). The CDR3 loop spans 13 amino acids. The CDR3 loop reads CRHRGATSHEQYF. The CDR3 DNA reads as TGCAGGCACAGAGGGGCTACTAGCCACGAGCAGTACTTC.

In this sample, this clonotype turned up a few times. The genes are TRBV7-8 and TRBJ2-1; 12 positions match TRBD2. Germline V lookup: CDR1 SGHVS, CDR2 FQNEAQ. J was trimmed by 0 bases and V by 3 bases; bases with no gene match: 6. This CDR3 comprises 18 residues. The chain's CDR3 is CASSFTRTSGNSYNEQFF. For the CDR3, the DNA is TGTGCCAGCAGCTTCACCCGGACTAGCGGGAACTCCTACAATGAGCAGTTCTTC.

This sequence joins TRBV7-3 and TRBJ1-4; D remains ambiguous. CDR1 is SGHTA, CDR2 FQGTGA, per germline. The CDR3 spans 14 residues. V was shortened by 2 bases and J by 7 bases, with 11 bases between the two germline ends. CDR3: CASSLGGPPEKLFF. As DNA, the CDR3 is TGTGCCAGCAGCTTAGGCGGTCCCCCTGAAAAACTGTTTTTT.

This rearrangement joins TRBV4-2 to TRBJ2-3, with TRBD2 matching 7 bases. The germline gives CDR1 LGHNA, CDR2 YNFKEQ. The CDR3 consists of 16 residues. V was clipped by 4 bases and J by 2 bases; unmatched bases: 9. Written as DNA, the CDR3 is TGTGCCAGCAGCCTCACAGCGGGGCCTAACACAGATACGCAGTATTTT. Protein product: CASSLTAGPNTDTQYF.